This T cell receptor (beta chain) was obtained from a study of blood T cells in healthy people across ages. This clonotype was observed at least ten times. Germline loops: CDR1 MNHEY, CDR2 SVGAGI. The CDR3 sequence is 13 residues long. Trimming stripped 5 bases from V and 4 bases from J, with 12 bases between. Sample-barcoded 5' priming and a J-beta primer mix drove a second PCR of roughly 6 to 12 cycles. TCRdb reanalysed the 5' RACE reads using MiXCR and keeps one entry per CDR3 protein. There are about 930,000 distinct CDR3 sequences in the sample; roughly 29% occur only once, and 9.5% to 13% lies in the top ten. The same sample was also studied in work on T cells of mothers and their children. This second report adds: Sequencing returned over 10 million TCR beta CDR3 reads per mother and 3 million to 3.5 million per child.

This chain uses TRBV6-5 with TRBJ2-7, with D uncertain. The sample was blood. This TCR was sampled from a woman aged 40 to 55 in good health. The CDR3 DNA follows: TGTGCCAGCAGTCCACGGGCCGATTACGAGCAGTACTTC. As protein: CASSPRADYEQYF.